These T cell receptor beta chains were read from a single sample in a study of control samples from healthy donors and cancer patients. Clones were read by immunoSEQ multiplex PCR, and TCRdb kept only the in-frame ones, dropping some. This table holds about 180,000 clones, around nine tenths found once. The specimen was blood. These receptors all stem from a young man in good health. CDR3s include the opening cysteine and the closing phenylalanine or tryptophan.

V gene	J gene	CDR3 protein
TRBV4-1	TRBJ2-7	CASSQEGSGSIHEQYF
TRBV12-3/TRBV12-4	TRBJ1-2	CASSFRRDGYTF
TRBV5-4	TRBJ2-7	CASSLKQQGHYEQYF
TRBV6-5	TRBJ2-7	CASSYDNSYEQYF
TRBV24-1	TRBJ2-3	CATSAGLAGGRGTDTQYF
TRBV9	TRBJ1-1	CASSSRGEPNTEAFF
TRBV11-3	TRBJ2-2	CASSGQRDTGELFF
TRBV2	TRBJ2-1	CANTPGLAVYNEQFF
TRBV6-5	TRBJ2-1	CASSRPLSGPGEQFF
TRBV5-5	TRBJ1-6	CASSPGLSNSPLHF
TRBV11-2	TRBJ1-2	CASSSMGQGFVFTF
TRBV27	TRBJ1-5	CASSRYTVPNAYNQPQHF
TRBV5-6	TRBJ2-5	CASSPPRLETQYF
TRBV5-6	TRBJ1-5	CASSLGQYSNQPQHF
TRBV5-6	TRBJ2-1	CASSLAPAGGSYNEQFF
TRBV4-1	TRBJ2-3	CASSQDENTQYF
TRBV19	TRBJ2-7	CASSASGAYEQYF
TRBV9	TRBJ2-7	CASSVGPGADYEQYF
TRBV11-2	TRBJ2-7	CASRPGQAYEQYF
TRBV3-1/TRBV3-2	TRBJ1-1	CASSRLGEAFF
TRBV5-1	TRBJ2-3	CASGQEGDTQYF
TRBV19	TRBJ2-5	CASSRDRGQETQYF
TRBV14	TRBJ1-4	CASSQLGGARNEKLFF
TRBV3-1/TRBV3-2	TRBJ1-3	CASSQVLSGKSSGNTIYF
TRBV7-9	TRBJ1-1	CASSLREGENTEAFF
TRBV29-1	TRBJ1-1	CSATDTGIKGPEAFF
TRBV6-1	TRBJ1-5	CASSEALPVDRYNQPQHF
TRBV18	TRBJ1-5	CASSPGRGKQPQHF
TRBV11-3	TRBJ2-1	CASSLDSRANEQFF
TRBV7-2	TRBJ1-5	CASSLVTGGHSNQPQHF
TRBV30	TRBJ1-2	CAWSGWGPPYGYTF
TRBV7-2	TRBJ2-7	CASSSRVGTYEQYF
TRBV19	TRBJ1-6	CASSTGQGFNSPLHF
TRBV3-1/TRBV3-2	TRBJ2-7	CASSQLTLTEQYF
TRBV10-2	TRBJ1-6	CASSSGTTGSPLHF
TRBV19	TRBJ2-6	CASKGLEGAGANVLTF
TRBV7-9	TRBJ2-7	CASSPSLYRGHEQYF
TRBV19	TRBJ2-3	CASSITHLGNTQYF
TRBV27	TRBJ1-2	CASSYRGIHYGYTF
TRBV28	TRBJ2-7	CASSLSTGGAYEQYF
TRBV7-6	TRBJ1-2	CASSGYTGINYGYTF
TRBV6-2/TRBV6-3	TRBJ2-2	CASSYRGIGNTGELFF
TRBV2	TRBJ2-5	CASSGRRVETQYF
TRBV4-1	TRBJ2-1	CASSPARGNEQFF
TRBV4-2	TRBJ2-2	CASSLGTANTGELFF
TRBV4-1	TRBJ1-2	CASSQRDITNYGYTF
TRBV29-1	TRBJ2-7	CSVRDPGQEQYF
TRBV6-5	TRBJ2-4	CASRDSKKNIQYF
TRBV2	TRBJ2-7	CASSNVHEQYF
TRBV7-9	TRBJ2-7	CASRREGESGEQYF
TRBV9	TRBJ2-5	CASSGQGQETQYF
TRBV20-1	TRBJ1-5	CSASWRRNQPQHF
TRBV18	TRBJ2-7	CASSRGGYSYEQYF
TRBV5-1	TRBJ2-7	CASSWSRDNSYEQYF
TRBV4-2	TRBJ2-7	CASSQTGTKSYEQYF
TRBV7-2	TRBJ1-5	CASSLGWNQPQHF
TRBV6-5	TRBJ1-6	CASSYWGGGNSPLHF